These 23 T cell receptor beta chains came from one sample sequenced in a study of blood T cell repertoires in COVID-19. The repertoire was sequenced with immunoSEQ multiplex PCR; TCRdb's copy has only in-frame clones and lacks some. The sample has fewer than 60,000 clones; approximately 80% are singletons. Material: peripheral blood. All receptors derive from an older man with COVID-19, enrolled during active disease.

The chain combines TRBV7-9 with TRBJ1-5, with TRBD1 identical over 7 bases. CDR3 length equals 13 residues. Trimming at V came to 6 bases and at J to 5 bases, leaving 4 bases not matched to a gene. Germline CDR1 SEHNR, CDR2 FQNEAQ (reference sequence). The CDR3 DNA sequence: TGTGCCAGCAGAGGACAGGAGCATCAGCCCCAGCATTTT. As protein: CASRGQEHQPQHF.

This clone showed up just once. This rearrangement joins TRBV3-1 (or the pseudogene TRBV3-2) to TRBJ2-1; possibly TRBD1 for D (6 bases). Germline assignment: CDR1 LGHDT and CDR2 YNNKEL (reference sequence). V was shortened by 0 bases and J by 4 bases, with 13 bases between the two germline ends. CDR3 length: 16 residues. CDR3: CASSQDGGHKYNEQFF. The CDR3 nucleotides are TGTGCCAGCAGCCAAGATGGGGGCCACAAATACAATGAGCAGTTCTTC.

This chain connects TRBV6-6 to TRBJ2-1; 9 nucleotides agree with TRBD1. The CDR3 loop spans 15 amino acids. V shed 7 bases and J 10 bases; nucleotides not matched to a gene: 14. Germline V gene data show CDR1 as MNHNY and CDR2 as SVGAGI (reference sequence). This chain's CDR3 is CASTLTGTGTNEQFF. The CDR3 DNA reads TGTGCCAGCACCTTAACCGGGACAGGGACCAACGAGCAGTTCTTC.

The rearrangement joins TRBV11-2 to TRBJ2-7, with TRBD1 identical over 9 bases. Germline CDR1 and CDR2: SGHAT and FQNNGV. This CDR3 has 16 residues. V lost 3 bases, J lost 6 bases, and 12 bases stayed unmatched. The CDR3 bases are TGTGCCAGCAGCTTTTGGATCTCGGGACAGGGTCCCGAGCAGTACTTC. Amino acid sequence: CASSFWISGQGPEQYF.

The chain recombines TRBV9 with TRBJ1-1, with D maybe TRBD1 (5 bases). CDR1 is SGDLS and CDR2 is YYNGEE in the germline V gene. V lost 3 bases and J lost 1, with 7 bases in between. The CDR3 sequence is 13 residues long. This CDR3 is CASSGQRNTEAFF. The CDR3, as DNA: TGTGCCAGCAGCGGACAGAGGAACACTGAAGCTTTCTTT.

This rearrangement joins TRBV21-1 to TRBJ2-7; the table names TRBD2, a call not compared with the DNA. TRBV21-1 is classified as a pseudogene. CDR3 length: 19 amino acids. Here the CDR3 reads CASSNKGGPTSGTYYEQYV. As DNA, the CDR3 is TGTGCCAGCAGCAATAAAGGGGGCCCGACTAGCGGGACTTACTACGAGCAGTACGTC.

This clone was seen a handful of times. V usage is TRBV7-3 and J usage is TRBJ1-2; D is ambiguous. The CDR3 has 14 residues. The germline V gene encodes CDR1 SGHTA and CDR2 FQGTGA. Trimming removed 5 bases from V and 8 bases from J, with 18 bases in between. CDR3: CASSPSGQRGGYTF. In nucleotides, the CDR3 is TGTGCCAGCAGCCCAAGCGGGCAGAGAGGCGGCTACACCTTC.

This chain connects TRBV27 to TRBJ1-1; the D is unclear. CDR1 and CDR2 from the germline V gene are MNHEY and SMNVEV (reference sequence). V was clipped by 6 bases and J by 2 bases, with 10 bases between them. The CDR3 covers 13 residues. CDR3 nucleotide sequence: TGTGCCAGCAGCGCGAGGGCAAACACTGAAGCTTTCTTT. Amino acid sequence: CASSARANTEAFF.

J is TRBJ1-1 and V is TRBV3-1 (or the pseudogene TRBV3-2); 9 bases fit TRBD1. The ends lost 2 bases at V and 11 bases at J; junction bases unmatched: 9. Germline V lookup: CDR1 LGHDT, CDR2 YNNKEL (reference sequence). The CDR3 has 14 amino acids. This chain's CDR3 is CASSQSTGGIKAFF. In nucleotides, the CDR3 is TGTGCCAGCAGCCAATCAACAGGGGGCATAAAGGCTTTCTTT.

The CDR3, as DNA: TGCGCCAGCAGCTTGGACCTGACTGACGAGCAGTACTTC. It is translated as CASSLDLTDEQYF. V gene TRBV5-1 combines with J gene TRBJ2-7; D uncertain. V was shortened by 0 bases and J by 5 bases, with 9 bases between the two germline ends. The CDR3 has 13 residues. Germline V gene sequence: CDR1 SGHRS, CDR2 YFSETQ.

This clone came up once. The chain couples TRBV5-1 to TRBJ2-3, with 8 bases that match TRBD2. This CDR3 region has 15 residues. Germline values: CDR1 SGHRS, CDR2 YFSETQ. The junction had 4 bases not matched to a gene; V was cut back by 4 bases and J by 0 bases. The CDR3 protein is CASSILAGSTDTQYF. The CDR3 DNA reads as TGCGCCAGCAGCATTCTAGCGGGTAGCACAGATACGCAGTATTTT.

The CDR3 sequence: CASRSLKTANYGYTF. The CDR3 DNA follows: TGTGCCAGCAGATCCCTAAAAACAGCTAACTATGGCTACACCTTC. The chain is built from TRBV6-5 and TRBJ1-2; no definite D call. CDR1 MNHEY and CDR2 SVGAGI come from the germline V gene. Trimming took off 6 bases at V and 0 bases at J, with 14 bases between the two ends. The CDR3 runs to 15 residues.

The chain is built from TRBV19 and TRBJ2-1; 8 nucleotides agree with TRBD1. Germline V gene lookup returns CDR1 LNHDA and CDR2 SQIVND (reference sequence). The ends lost 2 bases at V and 3 bases at J; junction bases unmatched: 3. This CDR3 is built from 15 residues. CDR3 in DNA: TGTGCCAGTAGTATACCGGGACAGGTCTACAATGAGCAGTTCTTC. Translating it yields CASSIPGQVYNEQFF.

This chain connects TRBV7-9 to TRBJ1-1, with D uncertain. The V end lost 2 bases, the J end lost 3 bases, and 7 bases lay between the germline ends. From germline, CDR1 is SEHNR and CDR2 FQNEAQ (reference sequence). The CDR3 covers 13 residues. In nucleotides, the CDR3 is TGTGCCAGCAGCTTAAGTGAGTACACTGAAGCTTTCTTT. It yields the protein CASSLSEYTEAFF.

The gene calls are TRBV19 and TRBJ1-5, with a weak D call TRBD1 (6 bases). Germline loops: CDR1 LNHDA, CDR2 SQIVND (reference sequence). This CDR3 has 17 residues. V was trimmed by 3 bases and J by 6 bases, leaving 21 bases between them. In DNA form, the CDR3 reads TGTGCCAGTAGTATGGTCCCTACGGGCAGGGGAAGTCAGCCCCAGCATTTT. Translated, it gives CASSMVPTGRGSQPQHF.

The chain has TRBV30 and TRBJ2-7; 7 positions agree with TRBD1. This CDR3 region has 13 residues. Looked up from germline, CDR1 is GTSNPN and CDR2 is SVGIG (reference sequence). Trimming took 4 bases from V and 5 from J; bases not matched to a gene: 8. CDR3 region: CAWTRQGANEQYV. The DNA of the CDR3 is TGTGCCTGGACCCGACAGGGAGCCAACGAGCAGTACGTC.

This clone was seen just once. The rearrangement joins TRBV11-2 to TRBJ2-7; TRBD2 matches 9 bases. V lost 1 base to trimming and J lost 0 bases; unmatched junction nucleotides: 4. Looked up from germline, CDR1 is SGHAT and CDR2 is FQNNGV. The length of the CDR3 is 16 residues. Here the CDR3 DNA reads TGTGCCAGCAGCTTAGCCCTTAGCGGGGGCTCCTACGAGCAGTACTTC. Its protein product is CASSLALSGGSYEQYF. Based on the CDR3 plus reference TRBV11-2 and TRBJ2-7, the full variable domain is EAGVAQSPRYKIIEKRQSVAFWCNPISGHATLYWYQQILGQGPKLLIQFQNNGVVDDSQLPKDRFSAERLKGVDSTLKIQPAKLEDSAVYLCASSLALSGGSYEQYFGPGTRLTVT.

The gene calls are TRBV7-2 and TRBJ1-2; the D gene is possibly TRBD1 (5 bases). Trimming took off 2 bases at V and 4 bases at J, with 17 bases between the two ends. Germline lookup yields CDR1 SGHTA and CDR2 FQGNSA. The CDR3 length is 16 residues. The DNA for the CDR3 is TGTGCCAGCAGCTTAATTGGTAACCAGGGAACCTATGGCTACACCTTC. Translation: CASSLIGNQGTYGYTF.

This rearrangement joins TRBV28 to TRBJ1-4; no clear D. The CDR3 is made up of 15 amino acids. Germline V gene lookup returns CDR1 MDHEN and CDR2 SYDVKM. V lost 5 bases and J 8 bases, leaving 18 bases between the germline ends. CDR3 bases: TGTGCCAGCAGTATCACGGGCGCGGTAGCGGAAAAACTGTTTTTT. Translating it yields CASSITGAVAEKLFF.

The table lists this clone with a count of one. V gene TRBV24-1 combines with J gene TRBJ2-2; a weak D match, TRBD1 (5 bases). V was cut by 5 bases and J by 6 bases, with 9 bases left in between. This CDR3 region has 13 residues. Germline loops: CDR1 KGHDR, CDR2 SFDVKD. CDR3 protein: CATSVRVAGELFF. Here the CDR3 DNA reads TGTGCCACCAGTGTCAGGGTAGCCGGGGAGCTGTTTTTT.

The chain has TRBV21-1 and TRBJ2-7; TRBD1, the table's D call, was not compared with the DNA. TRBV21-1 is a recognized pseudogene. CDR3 length: 12 amino acids. The CDR3 coding sequence is TGTGCCAGCAGCAATTGGGGGCACGAGCAGTACGTC. Translating it yields CASSNWGHEQYV.

This clone has only a few counts. V gene TRBV7-2 combines with J gene TRBJ1-2; possible D gene TRBD1, 6 bases. Deletions cut 2 bases from V and 4 bases from J, with 11 bases between. Germline-derived CDR1 and CDR2 are SGHTA and FQGNSA. The CDR3 loop spans 14 amino acids. CDR3 residues: CASSLSGVGYGYTF. CDR3 in DNA: TGTGCCAGCAGCTTATCAGGGGTGGGCTATGGCTACACCTTC.

V and J are TRBV6-2 or TRBV6-3 and TRBJ1-1; 10 positions match TRBD1. CDR1 is MNHEY, CDR2 SVGEGT, per germline. V shed 6 bases and J 0 bases; nucleotides not matched to a gene: 7. There are 16 residues in the CDR3. CDR3 nucleotide sequence: TGTGCCAGCAGCCCTAGACAGGGGGCGGTGAACACTGAAGCTTTCTTT. The encoded protein is CASSPRQGAVNTEAFF.